This T cell receptor (beta chain) appears in the sequencing data of a study of T cells after yellow fever vaccination. Study at large: Preparing low-cell-number fractions relied on SMART-Seq v4 Ultra Low Input.

This CDR3 region has 16 residues. CDR1 and CDR2 (germline): SGHVS, FNYEAQ. After removal of 4 bases from V and 0 bases from J, the junction contained 7 bases not matched to a gene. The authors made TCR cDNA by 5'RACE template switching, adding a universal primer site and UMIs. TCRdb processed the 5' RACE reads anew with MiXCR; each CDR3 protein has one entry. The profile covers approximately 340,000 distinct CDR3 sequences, with approximately 9% appearing a single time and under 20% taken by the ten largest. Study findings and constraints: A large majority of primary-vaccination clones showed up again after the booster (just under 97% CD4, 75% to 90% CD8). Weaker in magnitude, the secondary response showed a faster peak on day 5 versus 15.

Remarks on this clonotype: No antigen is known for it.

The sequence derives from a man younger than 35 who received the YFV17D yellow fever vaccine. This chain connects TRBV7-6 to TRBJ2-3; 7 nucleotides agree with TRBD2. The sequencing used PBMCs, collected on the day of the first yellow fever vaccination. CDR3 nucleotides: TGTGCCAGCAGCTCCTATTCGCGGGGGAGCACAGATACGCAGTATTTT. Amino acid sequence: CASSSYSRGSTDTQYF. The entire variable domain, with the rest obtained from reference TRBV7-6 and TRBJ2-3, is as follows: GAGVSQSPRYKVTKRGQDVALRCDPISGHVSLYWYRQALGQGPEFLTYFNYEAQQDKSGLPNDRFSAERPEGSISTLTIQRTEQRDSAMYRCASSSYSRGSTDTQYFGPGTRLTVL.